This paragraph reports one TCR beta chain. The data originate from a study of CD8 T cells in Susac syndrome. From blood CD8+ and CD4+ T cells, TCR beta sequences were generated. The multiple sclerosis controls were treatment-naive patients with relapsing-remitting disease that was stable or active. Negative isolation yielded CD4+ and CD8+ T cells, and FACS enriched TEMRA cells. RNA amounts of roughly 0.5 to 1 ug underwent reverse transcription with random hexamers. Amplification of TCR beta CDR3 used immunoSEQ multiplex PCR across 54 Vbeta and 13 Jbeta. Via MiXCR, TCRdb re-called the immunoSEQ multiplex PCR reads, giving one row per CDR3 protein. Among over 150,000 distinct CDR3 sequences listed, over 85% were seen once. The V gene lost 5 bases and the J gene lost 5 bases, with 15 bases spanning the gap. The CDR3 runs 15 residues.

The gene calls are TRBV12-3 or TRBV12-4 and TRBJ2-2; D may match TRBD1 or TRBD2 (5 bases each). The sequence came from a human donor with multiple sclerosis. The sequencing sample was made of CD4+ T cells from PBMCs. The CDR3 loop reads CASSPLTGPTGELFF. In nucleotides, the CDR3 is TGTGCCAGCAGTCCTCTTACGGGGCCGACCGGGGAGCTGTTTTTT.